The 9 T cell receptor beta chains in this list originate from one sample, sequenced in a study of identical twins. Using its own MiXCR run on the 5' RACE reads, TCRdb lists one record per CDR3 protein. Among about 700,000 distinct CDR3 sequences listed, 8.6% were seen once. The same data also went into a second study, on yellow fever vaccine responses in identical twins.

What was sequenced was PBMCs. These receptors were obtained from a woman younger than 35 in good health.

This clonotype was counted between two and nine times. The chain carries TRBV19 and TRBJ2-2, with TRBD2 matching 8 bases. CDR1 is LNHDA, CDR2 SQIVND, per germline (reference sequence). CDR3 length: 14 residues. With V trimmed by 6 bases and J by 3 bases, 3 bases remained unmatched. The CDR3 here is CASSLLADTGELFF. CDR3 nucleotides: TGTGCCAGTAGCCTACTAGCGGACACCGGGGAGCTGTTTTTT.

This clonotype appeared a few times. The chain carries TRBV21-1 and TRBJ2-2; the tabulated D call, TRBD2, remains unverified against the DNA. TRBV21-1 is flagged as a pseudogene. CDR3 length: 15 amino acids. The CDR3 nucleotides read TGTGCCAGCAGCAAAACTAGCGGGAACACCGGGGAGCTGTTTTTT. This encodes CASSKTSGNTGELFF.

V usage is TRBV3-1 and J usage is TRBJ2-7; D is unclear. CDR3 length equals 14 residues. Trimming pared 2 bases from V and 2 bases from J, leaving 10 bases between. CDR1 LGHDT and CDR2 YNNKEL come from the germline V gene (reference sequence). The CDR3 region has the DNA TGTGCCAGCAGCCAAAGGCTGTCGCCCTACGAGCAGTACTTC. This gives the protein CASSQRLSPYEQYF.

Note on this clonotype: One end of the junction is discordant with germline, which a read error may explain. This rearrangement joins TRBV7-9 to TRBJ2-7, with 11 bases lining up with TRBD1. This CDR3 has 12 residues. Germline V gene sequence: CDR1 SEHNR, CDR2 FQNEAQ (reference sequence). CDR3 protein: CASSEDRGLQHF. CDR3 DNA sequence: TGTGCCAGCAGCGAGGACAGGGGGCTTCAGCACTTC.

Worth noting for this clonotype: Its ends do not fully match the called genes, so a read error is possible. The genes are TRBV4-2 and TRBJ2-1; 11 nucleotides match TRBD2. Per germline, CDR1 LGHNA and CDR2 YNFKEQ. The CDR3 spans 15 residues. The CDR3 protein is CASSQGAGLAVSEIF. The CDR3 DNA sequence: TGTGCCAGCAGCCAAGGTGCGGGACTAGCGGTTAGTGAGATCTTC.

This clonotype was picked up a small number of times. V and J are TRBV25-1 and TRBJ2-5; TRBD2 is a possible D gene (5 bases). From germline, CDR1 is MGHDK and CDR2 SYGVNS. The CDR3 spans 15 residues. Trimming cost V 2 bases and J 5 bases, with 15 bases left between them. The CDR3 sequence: CASSERSSTGETQYF. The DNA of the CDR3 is TGTGCCAGCAGTGAAAGATCCTCAACGGGGGAGACCCAGTACTTC.

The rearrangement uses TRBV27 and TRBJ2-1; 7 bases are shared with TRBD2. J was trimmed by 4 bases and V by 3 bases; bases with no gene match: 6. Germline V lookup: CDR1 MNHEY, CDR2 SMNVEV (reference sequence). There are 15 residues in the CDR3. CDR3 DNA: TGTGCCAGCAGTTTGCTAGCGGACTTTTACAATGAGCAGTTCTTC. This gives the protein CASSLLADFYNEQFF.

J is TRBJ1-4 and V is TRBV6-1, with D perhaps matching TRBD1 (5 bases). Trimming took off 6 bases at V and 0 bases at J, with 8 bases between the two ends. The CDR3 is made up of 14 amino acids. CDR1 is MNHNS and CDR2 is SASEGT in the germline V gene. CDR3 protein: CASRSRATNEKLFF. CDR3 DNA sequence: TGTGCCAGCAGAAGCAGGGCAACTAATGAAAAACTGTTTTTT.

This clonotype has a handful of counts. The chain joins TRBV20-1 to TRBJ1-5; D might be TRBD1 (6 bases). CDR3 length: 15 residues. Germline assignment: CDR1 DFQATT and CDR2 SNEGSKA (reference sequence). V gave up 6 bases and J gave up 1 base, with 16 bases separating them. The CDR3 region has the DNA TGCAGTGCGGGGAGAGGGGGAGAAAGCAATCAGCCCCAGCATTTT. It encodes CSAGRGGESNQPQHF.